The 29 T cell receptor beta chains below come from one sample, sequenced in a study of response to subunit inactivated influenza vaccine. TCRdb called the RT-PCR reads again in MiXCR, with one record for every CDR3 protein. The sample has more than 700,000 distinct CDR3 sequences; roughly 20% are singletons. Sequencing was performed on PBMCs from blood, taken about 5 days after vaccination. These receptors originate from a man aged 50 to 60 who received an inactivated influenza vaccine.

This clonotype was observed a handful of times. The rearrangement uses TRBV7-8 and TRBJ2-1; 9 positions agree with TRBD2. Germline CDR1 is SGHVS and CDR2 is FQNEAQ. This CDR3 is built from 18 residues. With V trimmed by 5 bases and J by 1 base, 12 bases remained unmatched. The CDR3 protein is CASSVGLREGDSYNEQFF. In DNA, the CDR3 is TGTGCCAGCAGCGTAGGTCTGCGGGAGGGCGATTCCTACAATGAGCAGTTCTTC.

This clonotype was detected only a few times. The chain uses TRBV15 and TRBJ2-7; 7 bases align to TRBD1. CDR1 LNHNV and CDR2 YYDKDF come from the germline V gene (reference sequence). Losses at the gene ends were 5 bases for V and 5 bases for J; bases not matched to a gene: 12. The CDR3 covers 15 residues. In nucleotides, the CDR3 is TGTGCCACCAGCCGAAACCCTGACAGGGTCGACGAGCAGTACTTC. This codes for CATSRNPDRVDEQYF.

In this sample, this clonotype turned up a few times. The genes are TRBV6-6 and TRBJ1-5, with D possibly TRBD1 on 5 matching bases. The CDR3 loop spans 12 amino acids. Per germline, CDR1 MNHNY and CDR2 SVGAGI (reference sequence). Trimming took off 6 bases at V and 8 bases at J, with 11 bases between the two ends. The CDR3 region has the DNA TGTGCCAGCAGCGACAGTGCCGAGCCCCAGCATTTT. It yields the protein CASSDSAEPQHF.

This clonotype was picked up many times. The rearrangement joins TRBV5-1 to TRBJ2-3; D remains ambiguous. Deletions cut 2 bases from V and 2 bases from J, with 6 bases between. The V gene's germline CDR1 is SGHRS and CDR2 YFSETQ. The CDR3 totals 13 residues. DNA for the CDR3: TGCGCCAGCAGCTTAACCAACACAGATACGCAGTATTTT. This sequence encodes CASSLTNTDTQYF.

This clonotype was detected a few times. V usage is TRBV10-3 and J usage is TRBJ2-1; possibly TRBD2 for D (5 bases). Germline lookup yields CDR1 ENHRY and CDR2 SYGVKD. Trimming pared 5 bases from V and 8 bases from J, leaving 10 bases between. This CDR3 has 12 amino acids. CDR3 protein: CAISKGRDEQFF. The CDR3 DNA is TGTGCCATCAGTAAAGGGAGAGATGAGCAGTTCTTC.

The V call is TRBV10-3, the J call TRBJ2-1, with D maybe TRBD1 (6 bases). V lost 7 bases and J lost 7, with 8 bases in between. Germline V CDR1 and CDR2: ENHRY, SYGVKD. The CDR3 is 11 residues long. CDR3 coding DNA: TGTGCCATCAATAGGGGGAATGAGCAGTTCTTC. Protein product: CAINRGNEQFF.

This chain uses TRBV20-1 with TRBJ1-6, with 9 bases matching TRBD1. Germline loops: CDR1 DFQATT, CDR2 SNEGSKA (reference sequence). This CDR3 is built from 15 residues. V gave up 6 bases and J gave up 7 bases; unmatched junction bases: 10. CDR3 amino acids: CSAEKQGARNSPLHF. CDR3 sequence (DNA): TGCAGTGCGGAAAAACAGGGGGCGAGGAATTCACCCCTCCACTTT.

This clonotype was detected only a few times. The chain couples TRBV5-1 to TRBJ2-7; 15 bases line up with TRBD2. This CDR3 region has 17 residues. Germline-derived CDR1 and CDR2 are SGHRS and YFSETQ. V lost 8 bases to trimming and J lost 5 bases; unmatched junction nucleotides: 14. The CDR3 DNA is TGCGCCAGAAAAACCGATTGGACTAGCGGGAGGGCCGACGAGCAGTACTTC. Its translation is CARKTDWTSGRADEQYF.

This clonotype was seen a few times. Here the CDR3 DNA reads TGCAGTGCCCCGCGGTGGGGGAACGAGCAGTACTTC. It translates to CSAPRWGNEQYF. The chain carries TRBV20-1 and TRBJ2-7; D tentatively fits TRBD1 or TRBD2 (5 bases each). CDR1 and CDR2 (germline): DFQATT, SNEGSKA (reference sequence). This CDR3 region has 12 residues. Trimming stripped 6 bases from V and 5 bases from J, with 14 bases between.

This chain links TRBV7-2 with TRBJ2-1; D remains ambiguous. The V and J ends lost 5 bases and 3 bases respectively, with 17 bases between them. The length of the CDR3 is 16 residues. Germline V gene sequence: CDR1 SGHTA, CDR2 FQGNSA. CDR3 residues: CASSKNPGPRYNEQFF. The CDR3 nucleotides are TGTGCCAGCAGCAAAAACCCGGGCCCCCGCTACAATGAGCAGTTCTTC. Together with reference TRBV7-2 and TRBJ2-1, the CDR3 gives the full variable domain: GAGVSQSPSNKVTEKGKDVELRCDPISGHTALYWYRQSLGQGLEFLIYFQGNSAPDKSGLPSDRFSAERTGGSVSTLTIQRTQQEDSAVYLCASSKNPGPRYNEQFFGPGTRLTVL.

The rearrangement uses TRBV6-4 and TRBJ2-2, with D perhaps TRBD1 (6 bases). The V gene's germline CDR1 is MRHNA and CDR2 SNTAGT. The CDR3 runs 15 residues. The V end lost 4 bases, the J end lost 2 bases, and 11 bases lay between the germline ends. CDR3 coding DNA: TGTGCCAGCAGTGGGGGGCCCTCAAACACCGGGGAGCTGTTTTTT. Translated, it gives CASSGGPSNTGELFF.

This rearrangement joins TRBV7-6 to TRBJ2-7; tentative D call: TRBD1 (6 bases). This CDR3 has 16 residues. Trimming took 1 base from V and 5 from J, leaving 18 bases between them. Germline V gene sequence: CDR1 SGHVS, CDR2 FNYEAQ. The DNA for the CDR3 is TGTGCCAGCAGCTTAGGCCACTCCTTACAGGGAAACGAGCAGTACTTC. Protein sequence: CASSLGHSLQGNEQYF.

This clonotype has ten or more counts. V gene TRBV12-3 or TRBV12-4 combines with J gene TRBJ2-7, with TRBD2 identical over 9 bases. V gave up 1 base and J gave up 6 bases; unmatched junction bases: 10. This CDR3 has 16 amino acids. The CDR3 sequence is CASSLGGLAVSTEQYF. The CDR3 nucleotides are TGTGCCAGCAGTTTAGGGGGACTAGCTGTTTCAACCGAGCAGTACTTC.

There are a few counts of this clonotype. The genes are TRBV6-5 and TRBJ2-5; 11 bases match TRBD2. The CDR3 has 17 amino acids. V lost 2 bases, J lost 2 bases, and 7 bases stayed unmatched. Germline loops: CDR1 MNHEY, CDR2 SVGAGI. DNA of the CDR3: TGTGCCAGCAGTTACGGCGTAGGGACTAGCGGACAAGAGACCCAGTACTTC. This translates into CASSYGVGTSGQETQYF.

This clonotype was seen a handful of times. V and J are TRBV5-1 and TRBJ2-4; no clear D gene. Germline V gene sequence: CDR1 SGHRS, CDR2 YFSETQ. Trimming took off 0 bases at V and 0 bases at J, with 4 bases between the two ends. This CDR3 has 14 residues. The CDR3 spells CASSLDRAKNIQYF. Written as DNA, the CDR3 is TGCGCCAGCAGCTTGGACAGAGCCAAAAACATTCAGTACTTC. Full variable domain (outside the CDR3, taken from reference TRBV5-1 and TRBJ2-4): KAGVTQTPRYLIKTRGQQVTLSCSPISGHRSVSWYQQTPGQGLQFLFEYFSETQRNKGNFPGRFSGRQFSNSRSEMNVSTLELGDSALYLCASSLDRAKNIQYFGAGTRLSVL.

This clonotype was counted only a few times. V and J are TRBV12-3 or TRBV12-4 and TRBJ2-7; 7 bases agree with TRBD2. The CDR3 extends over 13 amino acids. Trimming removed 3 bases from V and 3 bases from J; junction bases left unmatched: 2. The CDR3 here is CASSFGGIYEQYF. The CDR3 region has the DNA TGTGCCAGCAGTTTCGGGGGGATCTACGAGCAGTACTTC.

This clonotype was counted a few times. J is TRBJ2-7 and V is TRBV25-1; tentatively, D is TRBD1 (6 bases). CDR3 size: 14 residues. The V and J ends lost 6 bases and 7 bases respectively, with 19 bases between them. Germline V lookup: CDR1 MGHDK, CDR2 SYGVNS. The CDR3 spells CASSTSRTAREQYF. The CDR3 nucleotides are TGTGCCAGCAGCACCTCTAGGACAGCGCGGGAGCAGTACTTC.

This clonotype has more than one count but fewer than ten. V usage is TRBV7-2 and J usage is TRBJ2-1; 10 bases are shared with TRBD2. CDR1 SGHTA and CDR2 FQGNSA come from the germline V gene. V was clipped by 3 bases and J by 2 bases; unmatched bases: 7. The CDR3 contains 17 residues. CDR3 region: CASSLYISGGTYNEQFF. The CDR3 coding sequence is TGTGCCAGCAGCTTGTACATTAGCGGGGGGACCTACAATGAGCAGTTCTTC.

CDR3 coding DNA: TGTGCCAGCAGTCCACGGACTAGCGGGAGATCTTATGAGCAGTTCTTC. Amino acid sequence: CASSPRTSGRSYEQFF. The chain uses TRBV6-1 and TRBJ2-1; 13 nucleotides align to TRBD2. Germline-derived CDR1 and CDR2 are MNHNS and SASEGT. J was trimmed by 8 bases and V by 5 bases; bases with no gene match: 9. The CDR3 spans 16 residues.

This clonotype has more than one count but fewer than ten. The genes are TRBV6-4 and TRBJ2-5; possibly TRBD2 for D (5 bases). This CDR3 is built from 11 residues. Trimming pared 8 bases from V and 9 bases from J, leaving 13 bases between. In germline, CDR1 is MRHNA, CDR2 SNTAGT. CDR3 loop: CASLEGRAQYF. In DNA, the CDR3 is TGTGCCAGCCTAGAGGGTAGGGCCCAGTACTTC.

The chain's CDR3 is CASRRTSGPNTGELFF. CDR3 nucleotide sequence: TGCGCCAGCAGAAGGACTAGCGGACCGAACACCGGGGAGCTGTTTTTT. The genes are TRBV10-2 and TRBJ2-2; 10 bases map to TRBD2. V lost 6 bases, J lost 0 bases, and 4 bases stayed unmatched. CDR1 and CDR2 from the germline V gene are WSHSY and SAAADI. The CDR3 runs 16 residues.

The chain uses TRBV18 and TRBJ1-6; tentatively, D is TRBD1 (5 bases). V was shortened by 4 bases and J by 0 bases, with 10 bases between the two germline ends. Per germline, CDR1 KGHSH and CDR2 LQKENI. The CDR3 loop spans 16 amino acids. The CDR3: CASSQDIRSYNSPLHF. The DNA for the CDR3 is TGTGCCAGCTCACAGGACATCCGCTCCTATAATTCACCCCTCCACTTT.

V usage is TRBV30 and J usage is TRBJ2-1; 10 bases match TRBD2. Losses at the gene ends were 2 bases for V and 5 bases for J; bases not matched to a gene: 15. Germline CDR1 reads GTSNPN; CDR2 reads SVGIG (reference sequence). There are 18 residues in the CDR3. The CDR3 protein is CAWSSSGGISIYHNEQFF. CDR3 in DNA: TGTGCCTGGAGTTCTAGCGGGGGAATATCGATCTACCACAATGAGCAGTTCTTC.

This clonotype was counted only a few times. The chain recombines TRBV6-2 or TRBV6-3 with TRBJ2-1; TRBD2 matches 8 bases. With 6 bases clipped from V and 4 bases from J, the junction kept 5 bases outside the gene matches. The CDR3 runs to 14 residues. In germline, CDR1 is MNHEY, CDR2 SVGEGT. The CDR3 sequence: CASRRTSFYNEQFF. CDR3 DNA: TGTGCCAGCAGGAGGACTAGCTTTTACAATGAGCAGTTCTTC.

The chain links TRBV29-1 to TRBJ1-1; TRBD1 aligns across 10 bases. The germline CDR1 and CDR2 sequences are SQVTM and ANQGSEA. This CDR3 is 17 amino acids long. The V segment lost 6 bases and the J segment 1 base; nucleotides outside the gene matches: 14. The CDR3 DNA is TGCAGCGTGGAATTCCGGGACAGGGGCGCGAGGAACACTGAAGCTTTCTTT. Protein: CSVEFRDRGARNTEAFF.

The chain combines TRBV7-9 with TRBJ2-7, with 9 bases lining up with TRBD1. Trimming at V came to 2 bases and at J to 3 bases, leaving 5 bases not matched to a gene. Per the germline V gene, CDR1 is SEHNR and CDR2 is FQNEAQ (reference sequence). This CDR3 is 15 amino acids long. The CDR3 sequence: CASSLSGTGYYEQYF. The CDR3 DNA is TGTGCCAGCAGCTTATCCGGGACAGGGTACTACGAGCAGTACTTC.

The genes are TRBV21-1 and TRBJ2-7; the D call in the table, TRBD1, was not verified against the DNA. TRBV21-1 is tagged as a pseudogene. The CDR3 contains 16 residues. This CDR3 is CASSLLDRKSSYEQYF. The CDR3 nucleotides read TGTGCCAGCAGCCTACTGGACAGGAAGAGCTCCTACGAGCAGTACTTC.

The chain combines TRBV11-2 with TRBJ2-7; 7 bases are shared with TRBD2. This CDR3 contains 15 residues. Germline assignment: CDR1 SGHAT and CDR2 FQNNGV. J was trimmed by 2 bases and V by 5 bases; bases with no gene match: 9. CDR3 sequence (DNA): TGTGCCAGCAGCGTAGGGTACCTAGCGGCCTACGAGCAGTACTTC. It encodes CASSVGYLAAYEQYF.

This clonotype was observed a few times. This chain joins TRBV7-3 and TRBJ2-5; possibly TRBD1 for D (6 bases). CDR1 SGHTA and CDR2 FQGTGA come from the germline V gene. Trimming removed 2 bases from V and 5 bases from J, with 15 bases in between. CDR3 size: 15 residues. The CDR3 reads CASSLGGGPGETQYF. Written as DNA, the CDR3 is TGTGCCAGCAGCTTAGGGGGCGGACCTGGGGAGACCCAGTACTTC.